The entry that follows covers one T cell receptor beta chain sequence. As yet, its antigen is unknown. One entry per CDR3 protein, called by TCRdb with MiXCR from the RT-PCR reads. The sample has more than 550,000 distinct CDR3 sequences, approximately 10% seen once. The CDR3 has 15 amino acids. V was shortened by 6 bases and J by 7 bases, with 22 bases between the two germline ends. Germline-derived CDR1 and CDR2 are SEHNR and FQNEAQ (reference sequence). These data come from a study of response to subunit inactivated influenza vaccine. Study results and caveats: Few additional T cells are recruited per seasonal influenza vaccination, authors suggested.

The chain links TRBV7-9 to TRBJ2-7; D could derive from TRBD1 or TRBD2 (5 bases each). This sequence was found in a man in his fifties or sixties who received an inactivated influenza vaccine. This specimen consisted of PBMCs from blood, obtained on the day of vaccination. CDR3 sequence: CASSSSRGVLGEQYF. DNA of the CDR3: TGTGCCAGCAGTTCCAGCAGAGGGGTGCTGGGGGAGCAGTACTTC.